This T cell receptor beta chain was documented in a study of long-term antiretroviral therapy in people with HIV. Notes on the study in general: Neither ART adherence, viral resistance nor therapy changes were documented.

Germline V lookup: CDR1 LNHDA, CDR2 SQIVND (reference sequence). This CDR3 comprises 16 residues. Trimming took 2 bases from V and 4 from J, leaving 16 bases between them. Investigators performed immunoSEQ version v3.0 at survey level. The assay was immunoSEQ multiplex PCR, and TCRdb's table has in-frame clones only and misses some. This sample carries over 15,000 clones, approximately 84% of them seen once, and the ten largest clones take roughly 8%. Ahead of DNA extraction, samples held about 0.95-10 million cryopreserved PBMC each. Remarks on this clone: Its antigen is unknown.

This rearrangement joins TRBV19 to TRBJ2-3; tentatively, D is TRBD2 (6 bases). This sample comprised unsorted PBMCs, obtained 0.9 years after starting antiretroviral therapy. The sequence came from a man between 18 and 29 years old with HIV. DNA of the CDR3: TGTGCCAGTAGTATAATCACTAGCAGCCTCCCAGATACGCAGTATTTT. Protein sequence: CASSIITSSLPDTQYF.